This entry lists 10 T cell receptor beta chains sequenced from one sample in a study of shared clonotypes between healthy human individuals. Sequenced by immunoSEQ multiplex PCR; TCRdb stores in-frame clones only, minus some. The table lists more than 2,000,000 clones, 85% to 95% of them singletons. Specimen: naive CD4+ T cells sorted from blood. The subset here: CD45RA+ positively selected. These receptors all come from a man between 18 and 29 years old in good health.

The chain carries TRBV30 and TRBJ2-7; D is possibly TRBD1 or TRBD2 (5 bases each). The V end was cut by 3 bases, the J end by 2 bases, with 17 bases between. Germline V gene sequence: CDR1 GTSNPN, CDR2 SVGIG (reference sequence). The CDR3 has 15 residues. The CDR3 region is CAWSVTRGSTYEQYF. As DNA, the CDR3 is TGTGCCTGGAGCGTTACTCGGGGCTCAACCTACGAGCAGTACTTC.

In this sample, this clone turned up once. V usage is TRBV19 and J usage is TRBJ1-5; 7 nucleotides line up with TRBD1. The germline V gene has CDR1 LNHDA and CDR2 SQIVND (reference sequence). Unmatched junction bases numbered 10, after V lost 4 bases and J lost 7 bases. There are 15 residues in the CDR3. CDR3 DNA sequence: TGTGCCAGTAGTAACGACAGGGTAGGCCAACAGCCCCAGCATTTT. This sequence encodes CASSNDRVGQQPQHF. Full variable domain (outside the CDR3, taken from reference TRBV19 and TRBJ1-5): DGGITQSPKYLFRKEGQNVTLSCEQNLNHDAMYWYRQDPGQGLRLIYYSQIVNDFQKGDIAEGYSVSREKKESFPLTVTSAQKNPTAFYLCASSNDRVGQQPQHFGDGTRLSIL.

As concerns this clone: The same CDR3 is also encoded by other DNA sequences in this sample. The CDR3, as DNA: TGTGCCAGTAGTATAGCGGCAGGGCTGAACACTGAAGCTTTCTTT. This sequence encodes CASSIAAGLNTEAFF. J is TRBJ1-1 and V is TRBV19; TRBD1 might be the D (5 bases). The length of the CDR3 is 15 residues. Between the trimmed V and J ends, which lost 1 base and 0 bases, there was a span of 9 bases. The germline CDR1 and CDR2 sequences are LNHDA and SQIVND (reference sequence).

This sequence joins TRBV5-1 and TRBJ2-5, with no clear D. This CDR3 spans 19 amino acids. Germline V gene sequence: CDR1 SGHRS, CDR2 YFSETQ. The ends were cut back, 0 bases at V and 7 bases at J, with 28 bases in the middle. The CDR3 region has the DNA TGCGCCAGCAGCTTGGGTCTGGGCTCAGAACCCCATCGACCCAGGACCCAGTACTTC. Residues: CASSLGLGSEPHRPRTQYF.

The CDR3 region is CASKDGSGNTIYF. The CDR3 DNA sequence: TGTGCCAGCAAGGACGGCTCTGGAAACACCATATATTTT. The V call is TRBV11-3, the J call TRBJ1-3, with D uncertain. The V end lost 7 bases, the J end lost 0 bases, and 7 bases lay between the germline ends. The CDR3 spans 13 residues. Germline CDR1 reads SGHNT; CDR2 reads YENEEA. Complete variable domain (other parts from reference TRBV11-3 and TRBJ1-3): EAGVVQSPRYKIIEKKQPVAFWCNPISGHNTLYWYLQNLGQGPELLIRYENEEAVDDSQLPKDRFSAERLKGVDSTLKIQPAELGDSAVYLCASKDGSGNTIYFGEGSWLTVV.

DNA for the CDR3: TGTGCCAGCAGGCCCACAGGGGGCCGGCTCTACGAGCAGTACTTC. It translates to CASRPTGGRLYEQYF. The genes are TRBV2 and TRBJ2-7; 9 nucleotides match TRBD1. Germline V gives CDR1 SNHLY, CDR2 FYNNEI. CDR3 length: 15 amino acids. The junction had 9 bases not matched to a gene; V was cut back by 6 bases and J by 3 bases.

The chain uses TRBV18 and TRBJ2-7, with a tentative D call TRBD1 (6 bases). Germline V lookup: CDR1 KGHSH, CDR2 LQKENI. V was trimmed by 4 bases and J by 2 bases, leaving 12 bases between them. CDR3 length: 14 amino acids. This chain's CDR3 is CASSRRTDTYEQYF. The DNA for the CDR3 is TGTGCCAGCTCACGTAGGACAGATACCTACGAGCAGTACTTC. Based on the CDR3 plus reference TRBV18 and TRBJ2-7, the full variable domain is NAGVMQNPRHLVRRRGQEARLRCSPMKGHSHVYWYRQLPEEGLKFMVYLQKENIIDESGMPKERFSAEFPKEGPSILRIQQVVRGDSAAYFCASSRRTDTYEQYFGPGTRLTVT.

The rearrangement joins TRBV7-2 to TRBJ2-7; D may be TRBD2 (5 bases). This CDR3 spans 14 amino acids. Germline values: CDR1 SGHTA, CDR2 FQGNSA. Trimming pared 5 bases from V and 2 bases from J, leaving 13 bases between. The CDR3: CASSPTTGTYEQYF. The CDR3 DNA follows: TGTGCCAGCAGCCCGACTACCGGGACCTACGAGCAGTACTTC.

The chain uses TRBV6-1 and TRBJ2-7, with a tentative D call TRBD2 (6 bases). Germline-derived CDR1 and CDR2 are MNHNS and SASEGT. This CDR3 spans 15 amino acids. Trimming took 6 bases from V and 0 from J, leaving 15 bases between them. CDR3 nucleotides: TGTGCCAGCAGATCTAGTAGCGGTAGCTCCTACGAGCAGTACTTC. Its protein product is CASRSSSGSSYEQYF.

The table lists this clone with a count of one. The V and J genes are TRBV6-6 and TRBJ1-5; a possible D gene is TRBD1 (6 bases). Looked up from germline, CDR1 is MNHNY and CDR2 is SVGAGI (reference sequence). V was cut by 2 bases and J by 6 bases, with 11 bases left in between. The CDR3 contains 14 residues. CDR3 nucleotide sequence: TGTGCCAGCAGTTACAACAGGGATTCTCAGCCCCAGCATTTT. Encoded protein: CASSYNRDSQPQHF.